The T cell receptor beta chain under discussion was sequenced for a study of T cells in women clearing cervical HPV infection. The data were produced by immunoSEQ multiplex PCR, yet TCRdb's version contains in-frame clones alone and is incomplete. The sample holds 20,000 to 25,000 clones. The V and J ends lost 3 bases and 1 base respectively, with 9 bases between them. The CDR3 length is 13 residues. CDR1 and CDR2 from the germline V gene are GTSNPN and SVGIG (reference sequence). In regard to this clone: Read sequence stops 3 residues before the CDR3 end, and the germline J gene provides the missing end.

The chain couples TRBV30 to TRBJ1-1; D remains unclear. What was sequenced was blood buffy coat. This TCR came from a woman between 18 and 69 years old with a cervical HPV16 infection that either progressed to CIN3+ or cleared (not recorded which). Here the CDR3 reads CAWRVSGNTEAFF. The sequenced part of the CDR3 DNA is TGTGCCTGGAGGGTTTCCGGGAACACTGAA.